This T cell receptor (beta chain) stems from a study of control samples from healthy donors and cancer patients. Trimming removed 1 base at V and 6 bases at J, with 9 bases between. CDR1 and CDR2 (germline): SGHAT, FQNNGV. This CDR3 has 13 residues. This clone was recorded a few times. Some clones are missing from TCRdb's copy, which holds only in-frame ones; the method was immunoSEQ multiplex PCR. The sample lists 90,000 to 100,000 clones; over 60% were seen once. The receptor's source is a woman aged 25 to 39 in good health. V is TRBV11-2 and J is TRBJ1-1, with D hard to call. Material for sequencing was blood. The CDR3 DNA is TGTGCCAGCAGCTTAGTGAGATTAGCTGAAGCTTTCTTT. The encoded protein is CASSLVRLAEAFF.